This is a list of T cell receptor beta chains from one sample in a study of blood T cell repertoires in COVID-19. Method: immunoSEQ multiplex PCR; TCRdb's copy keeps in-frame clones and lacks some. The sample has 55,000 to 70,000 clones; 70% to 90% are singletons. Sequenced input: PBMCs or T cells enriched from blood (not recorded which). All receptors derive from a middle-aged woman who had recovered from COVID-19. Both conserved end residues are part of each CDR3. The D gene is left open where the match is weak. Where a row states a size, it is once, few, many or the class of an expanded clone; other rows omit it.

NA	NA	TRBV5-4	TRBJ2-2	CASSADRNRATGELFF	TGTGCCAGCAGCGCAGACAGGAATCGCGCCACCGGGGAGCTGTTTTTT
TRBD1	NA	TRBV19	TRBJ1-1	CASSMGQGIEAFF	TGTGCCAGTAGTATGGGACAGGGCATTGAAGCTTTCTTT
NA	NA	TRBV19	TRBJ1-2	CASSIEQGGGYTF	TGTGCCAGTAGTATAGAACAGGGTGGAGGCTACACCTTC
NA	NA	TRBV6-5	TRBJ2-5	CASTWGGEETQYF	TGTGCCAGCACCTGGGGGGGCGAAGAGACCCAGTACTTC
TRBD1	once	TRBV10-1	TRBJ1-1	CASSESNWAGGSFEAFF	TGCGCCAGCAGTGAGTCTAATTGGGCAGGGGGGAGTTTTGAAGCTTTCTTT
NA	NA	TRBV5-6	TRBJ2-2	CASSLGSNTGELFF	TGTGCCAGCAGCTTGGGTAGTAACACCGGGGAGCTGTTTTTT
TRBD2	NA	TRBV24-1	TRBJ2-5	CATSDATSAQETQYF	TGTGCCACCAGTGATGCAACTAGCGCTCAAGAGACCCAGTACTTC
TRBD2	NA	TRBV11-3	TRBJ2-2	CASSLSGGLSTGELFF	TGTGCCAGCAGCCTCAGCGGGGGGCTGAGCACCGGGGAGCTGTTTTTT
TRBD2	NA	TRBV15	TRBJ2-1	CATSRSGGALNEQFF	TGTGCCACCAGCAGAAGCGGGGGGGCATTGAATGAGCAGTTCTTC
TRBD1	once	TRBV7-6	TRBJ2-7	CASSPVRQGVPLGEQYF	TGTGCCAGCAGCCCCGTGAGACAGGGGGTCCCCTTGGGGGAGCAGTACTTC
TRBD1	NA	TRBV24-1	TRBJ2-3	CATSDFSGQGKDTQYF	TGTGCCACCAGTGATTTCTCGGGACAGGGGAAGGATACGCAGTATTTT
TRBD1	NA	TRBV25-1	TRBJ1-5	CASTGGDQPQHF	TGTGCCAGCACAGGGGGCGATCAGCCCCAGCATTTT
NA	NA	TRBV2	TRBJ2-2	CASSRLRGTGELFF	TGTGCCAGCAGTCGTCTCCGGGGCACCGGGGAGCTGTTTTTT
NA	NA	TRBV20-1	TRBJ1-2	CSASPEAGYGYTF	TGCAGTGCTAGTCCCGAGGCCGGCTATGGCTACACCTTC
TRBD1	NA	TRBV3-1/TRBV3-2	TRBJ1-2	CASRVQGADYGYTF	TGTGCCAGCAGAGTACAGGGGGCCGACTATGGCTACACCTTC
NA	once	TRBV3-1/TRBV3-2	TRBJ2-1	CASSQMTRQVQFF	TGTGCCAGCAGCCAAATGACCCGACAGGTTCAGTTCTTC
NA	NA	TRBV9	TRBJ1-5	CASSVGAGEGGNQPQHF	TGTGCCAGCAGCGTAGGGGCAGGGGAAGGTGGCAATCAGCCCCAGCATTTT
NA	NA	TRBV7-9	TRBJ1-4	CASSLGPVNEKLFF	TGTGCCAGCAGCTTAGGTCCTGTTAATGAAAAACTGTTTTTT
NA	once	TRBV11-3	TRBJ1-1	CASSSGGGRNTEAFF	TGTGCCAGCAGCTCGGGAGGGGGACGGAACACTGAAGCTTTCTTT
NA	NA	TRBV12-3/TRBV12-4	TRBJ1-2	CASSSPFSGGYTF	TGTGCCAGCAGTAGTCCATTCTCAGGGGGCTACACCTTC
TRBD1	NA	TRBV25-1	TRBJ1-6	CASSARGNSPLHF	TGTGCCAGCAGTGCCAGGGGGAATTCACCCCTCCACTTT
TRBD1	NA	TRBV6-5	TRBJ2-7	CASSYSGGLYEQYF	TGTGCCAGCAGTTACTCAGGGGGCCTTTACGAGCAGTACTTC
NA	NA	TRBV25-1	TRBJ1-4	CASVFGEKLFF	TGTGCCAGCGTTTTCGGTGAAAAACTGTTTTTT
NA	NA	TRBV6-5	TRBJ1-2	CASTDSDYGYTF	TGTGCCAGCACCGACAGCGACTATGGCTACACCTTC
NA	NA	TRBV7-9	TRBJ2-5	CASSFEGASETQYF	TGTGCCAGCAGCTTCGAAGGGGCGTCCGAGACCCAGTACTTC
NA	NA	TRBV9	TRBJ2-3	CASSARGGADTQYF	TGTGCCAGCAGCGCACGGGGAGGTGCGGATACGCAGTATTTT
TRBD1	NA	TRBV2	TRBJ1-1	CASRTGGAGTEAFF	TGTGCCAGCAGGACAGGGGGCGCAGGCACTGAAGCTTTCTTT
NA	NA	TRBV5-4	TRBJ1-5	CASSLEGGNQPQHF	TGTGCCAGCAGCTTGGAGGGGGGGAATCAGCCCCAGCATTTT
TRBD2	NA	TRBV3-1/TRBV3-2	TRBJ2-3	CASSLSGGGTDTQYF	TGTGCCAGCAGCTTGAGCGGGGGGGGCACAGATACGCAGTATTTT
NA	NA	TRBV4-1	TRBJ2-7	CASSQERSGFHEQYF	TGCGCCAGCAGCCAAGAACGGTCAGGGTTCCACGAGCAGTACTTC
TRBD1	NA	TRBV11-3	TRBJ1-4	CASSFRTGQNEKLFF	TGTGCCAGCAGCTTTAGGACAGGACAAAATGAAAAACTGTTTTTT
NA	NA	TRBV7-2	TRBJ2-1	CASSLGHTPNYNEQFF	TGTGCCAGCAGCCTAGGACACACTCCTAACTACAATGAGCAGTTCTTC
NA	NA	TRBV12-3/TRBV12-4	TRBJ2-7	CASSSGYEQYF	TGTGCCAGCAGCTCCGGTTACGAGCAGTACTTC
TRBD2	NA	TRBV7-9	TRBJ2-3	CASHTSGGLLSTDTQYF	TGTGCCAGCCACACGTCGGGGGGGCTCTTAAGCACAGATACGCAGTATTTT
NA	few	TRBV6-5	TRBJ1-1	CASSSGGQDTEAFF	TGTGCCAGCAGTTCCGGGGGTCAGGACACTGAAGCTTTCTTT
NA	NA	TRBV10-1	TRBJ2-1	CASSDFGAKQFF	TGCGCCAGCAGTGACTTTGGGGCAAAGCAGTTCTTC
NA	NA	TRBV5-4	TRBJ1-2	CASSSTGDPFFIYGYTF	TGTGCCAGCAGCTCGACGGGGGACCCCTTCTTCATCTATGGCTACACCTTC
NA	NA	TRBV6-6	TRBJ1-2	CASRTGQGYGYTF	TGTGCCAGCAGAACGGGGCAGGGGTATGGCTACACCTTC
NA	NA	TRBV5-1	TRBJ2-5	CASSWSGHDQETQYF	TGCGCCAGCAGCTGGTCGGGACACGACCAAGAGACCCAGTACTTC
NA	once	TRBV2	TRBJ1-5	CASNTGGGNQPQHF	TGTGCCAGCAACACCGGGGGGGGCAATCAGCCCCAGCATTTT
NA	few	TRBV28	TRBJ1-2	CASTSPGEYGYTF	TGTGCCAGCACCTCGCCAGGGGAGTATGGCTACACCTTC
TRBD1	NA	TRBV19	TRBJ2-5	CASSTDRGQETQYF	TGTGCCAGTAGTACCGACAGGGGCCAAGAGACCCAGTACTTC
NA	NA	TRBV28	TRBJ2-2	CASSGTLVATGELFF	TGTGCCAGCAGTGGGACTTTAGTGGCCACCGGGGAGCTGTTTTTT
NA	NA	TRBV10-3	TRBJ1-5	CAISRTDSNQPQHF	TGTGCCATCAGCCGGACAGATAGCAATCAGCCCCAGCATTTT
NA	NA	TRBV7-6	TRBJ2-3	CASSLGVADTDTQYF	TGTGCCAGCAGCTTAGGGGTAGCGGACACAGATACGCAGTATTTT
TRBD1	NA	TRBV4-1	TRBJ1-4	CASSQDRGNINEKLFF	TGCGCCAGCAGCCAAGACAGGGGGAATATTAATGAAAAACTGTTTTTT
NA	NA	TRBV9	TRBJ1-2	CASSVGQYYGYTF	TGTGCCAGCAGCGTAGGACAGTACTATGGCTACACCTTC
NA	NA	TRBV5-4	TRBJ1-4	CASSLDRGEKLFF	TGTGCCAGCAGCTTGGACCGAGGTGAAAAACTGTTTTTT
NA	few	TRBV5-8	TRBJ1-5	CASRSTGNQPQHF	TGTGCCAGCAGATCAACAGGTAATCAGCCCCAGCATTTT
NA	NA	TRBV6-4	TRBJ1-1	CASSDRWVADMNTEAFF	TGTGCCAGCAGTGACCGCTGGGTGGCAGACATGAACACTGAAGCTTTCTTT
TRBD1	NA	TRBV6-5	TRBJ1-6	CASRASGQGRSPLHF	TGTGCCAGCAGAGCTTCCGGACAGGGTAGATCACCCCTCCACTTT
NA	NA	TRBV5-1	TRBJ2-5	CASSLVTPPETQYF	TGCGCCAGCAGCTTGGTAACTCCCCCAGAGACCCAGTACTTC
TRBD1	once	TRBV5-1	TRBJ2-5	CASRYDRGPETQYF	TGCGCCAGCAGATACGACAGGGGACCAGAGACCCAGTACTTC
NA	once	TRBV12-5	TRBJ1-2	CASDPTAGGRSYGYTF	TGTGCTAGTGACCCGACAGCGGGCGGTCGATCCTATGGCTACACCTTC
NA	NA	TRBV25-1	TRBJ2-7	CASSEESGGEQYF	TGTGCCAGCAGTGAAGAGTCGGGTGGCGAGCAGTACTTC
TRBD1	NA	TRBV19	TRBJ1-2	CASRNDRDGYTF	TGTGCCAGTAGGAACGACAGGGACGGCTACACCTTC
NA	NA	TRBV25-1	TRBJ1-2	CASSELFGEGGYGYTF	TGTGCCAGCAGTGAATTATTCGGGGAAGGTGGCTATGGCTACACCTTC
TRBD1	NA	TRBV6-5	TRBJ1-1	CASSWDRATEAFF	TGTGCCAGCAGCTGGGACAGGGCCACTGAAGCTTTCTTT